These 21 T cell receptor beta chains originate from one sample sequenced in a study of cytomegalovirus exposure and HLA in healthy donors. The PCR used 60 Vbeta and 13 Jbeta primers. Produced via immunoSEQ multiplex PCR; TCRdb's table is partial and in-frame only. The data hold approximately 100,000 clones, with 78% observed a single time. Sequencing input: PBMCs. The receptors here all came from a woman between 40 and 50 years old in good health and CMV-seronegative.

This sequence joins TRBV2 and TRBJ1-5; 8 nucleotides line up with TRBD1. CDR1 and CDR2 (germline): SNHLY, FYNNEI. The V gene end was trimmed by 7 bases and the J gene end by 7 bases; junction bases not matched to a gene: 9. The CDR3 is made up of 14 amino acids. The CDR3 sequence is CASIVDRGGQPQHF. In DNA, the CDR3 is TGTGCCAGCATTGTAGACAGGGGAGGACAGCCCCAGCATTTT.

The chain combines TRBV7-8 with TRBJ2-2; D is unclear. Trimming took 1 base from V and 0 from J, leaving 6 bases between them. The CDR3 runs 15 residues. The germline V gene has CDR1 SGHVS and CDR2 FQNEAQ. CDR3 sequence (DNA): TGTGCCAGCAGCTTAGGAACAGCGAACACCGGGGAGCTGTTTTTT. As protein: CASSLGTANTGELFF.

The chain has TRBV30 and TRBJ1-5; tentatively, D is TRBD1 (5 bases). The CDR3 is made up of 14 amino acids. The ends were cut back, 3 bases at V and 7 bases at J, with 16 bases in the middle. The V gene's germline CDR1 is GTSNPN and CDR2 SVGIG (reference sequence). In DNA, the CDR3 is TGTGCCTGGAGAGTTGGCAGGGATGAACAGCCCCAGCATTTT. This gives the protein CAWRVGRDEQPQHF.

This chain links TRBV7-2 with TRBJ2-1; unclear D gene. Germline V lookup: CDR1 SGHTA, CDR2 FQGNSA. The CDR3 sequence is 13 residues long. Trimming stripped 6 bases from V and 5 bases from J, with 11 bases between. CDR3 region: CASRSVLDNEQFF. Written as DNA, the CDR3 is TGTGCCAGCAGATCGGTCTTGGACAATGAGCAGTTCTTC.

This clone was detected only once. A much larger clone sits a single nucleotide away, making a read error possible. This same CDR3 is encoded by further DNA sequences in the sample. This chain joins TRBV6-1 and TRBJ2-7; 11 bases match TRBD2. V was clipped by 4 bases and J by 5 bases; unmatched bases: 7. The germline CDR1 and CDR2 sequences are MNHNS and SASEGT. The CDR3 loop spans 15 amino acids. For the CDR3, the DNA is TGTGCCAGCAGTGGTACTAGCGGGAGTTCCGACGAGCAGTACTTC. Translated, it gives CASSGTSGSSDEQYF.

CDR3: CATSRESAGTGSQVEQFF. CDR3 nucleotides: TGTGCCACCAGCAGAGAATCAGCCGGGACAGGGTCCCAGGTAGAGCAGTTCTTC. The chain combines TRBV15 with TRBJ2-1, with TRBD1 matching 9 bases. Looked up from germline, CDR1 is LNHNV and CDR2 is YYDKDF (reference sequence). This CDR3 comprises 18 residues. V lost 0 bases to trimming and J lost 10 bases; unmatched junction nucleotides: 16.

This clone was detected only a few times. This chain uses TRBV10-1 with TRBJ2-7; 11 bases are a match to TRBD2. Germline CDR1 is WNHNN and CDR2 is SYGVQD (reference sequence). V was pared by 8 bases and J by 7 bases, with 10 bases of the junction left unmatched. This CDR3 spans 14 amino acids. The DNA of the CDR3 is TGCGCCAGCCGAAAGACTAGCGGGAAGGAAGAGCAGTACTTC. Its translation: CASRKTSGKEEQYF.

The chain has TRBV7-2 and TRBJ2-2; TRBD2 matches at 9 bases. The CDR3 sequence is 17 residues long. The junction had 10 bases not matched to a gene; V was cut back by 2 bases and J by 6 bases. Germline loops: CDR1 SGHTA, CDR2 FQGNSA. The CDR3 DNA is TGTGCCAGCAGCTTATTGTCTAGCGGGGTTGTTCCCGGGGAGCTGTTTTTT. It codes for CASSLLSSGVVPGELFF.

This chain joins TRBV6-5 and TRBJ2-5, with 8 bases identical to TRBD1. V lost 0 bases, J lost 10 bases, and 7 bases stayed unmatched. The CDR3 length is 14 residues. CDR1 MNHEY and CDR2 SVGAGI come from the germline V gene. CDR3 region: CASSYSGQAYNQYF. In DNA, the CDR3 is TGTGCCAGCAGTTACTCGGGACAGGCCTACAACCAGTACTTC.

The chain couples TRBV2 to TRBJ1-1; TRBD1 agrees at 9 bases. The CDR3 has 14 amino acids. V was pared by 5 bases and J by 8 bases, with 9 bases of the junction left unmatched. Germline CDR1 reads SNHLY; CDR2 reads FYNNEI. For the CDR3, the DNA is TGTGCCAGCAGTACCGGGACAGGGAGGATGGAAGCTTTCTTT. Amino acid sequence: CASSTGTGRMEAFF.

The rearrangement joins TRBV4-3 to TRBJ1-1; D unresolved. This CDR3 spans 14 amino acids. Germline V gene data show CDR1 as LGHNA and CDR2 as YSLEER. V gave up 0 bases and J gave up 3 bases, with 8 bases separating them. The CDR3 DNA is TGCGCCAGCAGCCAAGATTGGAGGGACACTGAAGCTTTCTTT. It specifies CASSQDWRDTEAFF.

The CDR3 sequence is CASRDTVPRDEQFF. CDR3 bases: TGTGCCAGCAGGGACACGGTCCCACGGGATGAGCAGTTCTTC. The chain combines TRBV2 with TRBJ2-1, with D maybe TRBD1 (5 bases). Germline assignment: CDR1 SNHLY and CDR2 FYNNEI. This CDR3 is built from 14 residues. The germline V and J ends were trimmed by 6 bases and 8 bases, with 17 bases remaining between them.

The sample holds one count of this clone. V and J are TRBV7-3 and TRBJ2-3; 8 bases are shared with TRBD1. Looked up from germline, CDR1 is SGHTA and CDR2 is FQGTGA. V gave up 5 bases and J gave up 6 bases; unmatched junction bases: 13. The CDR3 is 16 residues long. DNA of the CDR3: TGTGCCAGCAGCCCAGGGGGCCCTTTGAGACGGGATACGCAGTATTTT. Translated, it gives CASSPGGPLRRDTQYF.

The rearrangement joins TRBV19 to TRBJ2-1, with 7 nucleotides matching TRBD2. Germline V gene data show CDR1 as LNHDA and CDR2 as SQIVND (reference sequence). CDR3 length: 14 amino acids. With V trimmed by 6 bases and J by 8 bases, 10 bases remained unmatched. The CDR3 DNA reads TGTGCCAGTAGCCGGGACTACGGTTTGGATGAGCAGTTCTTC. Its protein is CASSRDYGLDEQFF.

The V gene is TRBV6-5, the J gene TRBJ2-5; 7 positions agree with TRBD2. The germline CDR1 and CDR2 sequences are MNHEY and SVGAGI. The length of the CDR3 is 14 residues. The J segment lost 4 bases and the V segment lost 3 bases, leaving 5 bases of the junction unmatched. Here the CDR3 reads CASSYLGGGETQYF. In DNA form, the CDR3 reads TGTGCCAGCAGTTATTTAGGCGGGGGAGAGACCCAGTACTTC.

The V gene is TRBV5-6, the J gene TRBJ2-7; D might be TRBD1 (6 bases). The CDR3 consists of 14 residues. Germline V gene sequence: CDR1 SGHDT, CDR2 YYEEEE. V lost 6 bases, J lost 2 bases, and 15 bases lay in between. The CDR3 bases are TGTGCCAGCAAATCGCAGGGGATGGCCTACGAGCAGTACTTC. Encoded protein: CASKSQGMAYEQYF.

The gene calls are TRBV28 and TRBJ2-5, with a tentative D call TRBD1 (6 bases). The better agreement between TRBJ2-7 and the DNA end casts doubt on the J call. The CDR3 runs 14 residues. CDR1 and CDR2 from the germline V gene are MDHEN and SYDVKM. CDR3 DNA: TGTGCCAGCAGTTTGATTAACAGGGTCGACGAGCAGTACTTC. This codes for CASSLINRVDEQYF.

The chain combines TRBV19 with TRBJ2-1; possible D gene TRBD2, 5 bases. The V end was cut by 0 bases, the J end by 4 bases, with 10 bases between. Germline V gene data show CDR1 as LNHDA and CDR2 as SQIVND (reference sequence). CDR3 length: 15 residues. CDR3: CASSIERAVYNEQFF. The CDR3 region has the DNA TGTGCCAGTAGTATAGAGCGGGCGGTTTACAATGAGCAGTTCTTC.

The chain carries TRBV10-3 and TRBJ2-7; a possible D gene is TRBD2 (6 bases). This CDR3 contains 16 residues. The germline V and J ends were trimmed by 6 bases and 0 bases, with 18 bases remaining between them. In germline, CDR1 is ENHRY, CDR2 SYGVKD. DNA for the CDR3: TGTGCCATCAGATCGTCCGTCGGGAGTATCTCCTACGAGCAGTACTTC. Its translation is CAIRSSVGSISYEQYF.

The rearrangement joins TRBV15 to TRBJ2-3; 9 bases are a match to TRBD2. Germline CDR1 LNHNV, CDR2 YYDKDF (reference sequence). There are 16 residues in the CDR3. Trimming took 1 base from V and 3 from J; bases not matched to a gene: 5. The CDR3, as DNA: TGTGCCACCAGCAGAGTATCTAGCGGGAAGACAGATACGCAGTATTTT. This encodes CATSRVSSGKTDTQYF.

This chain links TRBV7-6 with TRBJ2-1, with 9 bases identical to TRBD2. The CDR3 extends over 17 amino acids. Per the germline V gene, CDR1 is SGHVS and CDR2 is FNYEAQ. With V trimmed by 3 bases and J by 4 bases, 10 bases remained unmatched. The CDR3 loop is CASSLRSSGRTYNEQFF. CDR3 coding DNA: TGTGCCAGCAGCTTGAGGAGTAGCGGGAGAACTTACAATGAGCAGTTCTTC.